This is a list of T cell receptor beta chains from one sample in a study of blood T cell repertoires in COVID-19. Assay used: immunoSEQ multiplex PCR; TCRdb lists only in-frame clones, some missing. The sample shows some 250,000 clones, roughly 84% of them seen only once. The sequenced sample was peripheral blood. These receptors originate from a man aged 60-69 years with acute or convalescent COVID-19. The CDR3 runs from the conserved cysteine through the conserved F or W. Fields, in order: V gene, clone size, J gene, D gene, CDR3 DNA, CDR3 protein. A D gene is named only where the DNA matches it firmly. Size is stated for part of the rows, as once, few or many counts, or as a class when the clone is expanded.

TRBV11-2	few	TRBJ1-4	-	TGTGCCAGCAGCTCCCGGCAGTACCCTCGCCACGGGGTACATGAAAAACTGTTTTTT	CASSSRQYPRHGVHEKLFF
TRBV6-2/TRBV6-3	-	TRBJ1-2	-	TGTGCCAGCAGTTACTCTATGAACGCAGGCGGCTACACCTTC	CASSYSMNAGGYTF
TRBV4-1	-	TRBJ1-1	TRBD1	TGCGCCAGCAGCCACGCTAGGGACAGGGTTGTGCACACTGAAGCTTTCTTT	CASSHARDRVVHTEAFF
TRBV18	-	TRBJ2-7	TRBD2	TGTGCCAGCTCACCGGGACTAGCGGGGCAATCCTACGAGCAGTACTTC	CASSPGLAGQSYEQYF
TRBV18	-	TRBJ2-2	TRBD1	TGTGCCAGCTCACCAGGGGACAGGGGGCCCACCGGGGAGCTGTTTTTT	CASSPGDRGPTGELFF
TRBV7-3	-	TRBJ2-5	TRBD2	TGTGCCAGCAGCTTAGGGACTAGCCTGGCGGAGACCCAGTACTTC	CASSLGTSLAETQYF
TRBV5-8	-	TRBJ2-1	TRBD1	TGTGCCAGCAGCTTGGTAGGACAGGGGAGGGCCAATGAGCAGTTCTTC	CASSLVGQGRANEQFF
TRBV20-1	-	TRBJ2-1	TRBD2	TGCAGTGCGAGTGGGACTAGCGGGACGAGGGCTGTCGATGAGCAGTTCTTC	CSASGTSGTRAVDEQFF
TRBV3-1/TRBV3-2	-	TRBJ2-1	-	TGTGCCAGCAGCCTTAGAGGGGAGCAGTTCTTC	CASSLRGEQFF
TRBV6-5	once	TRBJ2-5	TRBD2	TGTGCCAGCAGCGGTAGCGGGAGGGCTGCGGAGACCCAGTACTTC	CASSGSGRAAETQYF